Listed below are T cell receptor beta chains from one sample, sequenced in a study of cytomegalovirus exposure and HLA in healthy donors. Only in-frame clones appear in the TCRdb table, and some are missing; sequencing was by immunoSEQ multiplex PCR. Of around 190,000 clones in the sample, around 85% are singletons; the top ten hold about 17%. The sample taken for sequencing was PBMCs. These TCRs come from a man younger than 35 in good health and CMV-seropositive. Both conserved end residues are part of each CDR3. The D gene is left open where the match is weak. Expanded clones are given a class, and other clones once, few, many or no size at all.

V gene	D gene	clone size	J gene	CDR3 length	CDR3 DNA	CDR3 protein
TRBV6-5	TRBD2	.	TRBJ2-3	15	TGTGCCAGCAGTTACGAGGCTAGCGGGAGTGATACGCAGTATTTT	CASSYEASGSDTQYF
TRBV7-8	TRBD2	once	TRBJ2-7	18	TGTGCCAGCAGCTTAGCGTACAATAGCGGGGACTACCCCTACGAGCAGTACTTC	CASSLAYNSGDYPYEQYF
TRBV18	.	.	TRBJ2-2	14	TGTGCCAGCTCATCGACAGGGAACACCGGGGAGCTGTTTTTT	CASSSTGNTGELFF
TRBV9	.	once	TRBJ1-2	15	TGTGCCAGCAGCGTAGAGTCCAGGGTTGACTATGGCTACACCTTC	CASSVESRVDYGYTF
TRBV7-9	TRBD2	.	TRBJ2-5	16	TGTGCCAGCAGCCCGAGGACTAGCGGGAGATCAGAGACCCAGTACTTC	CASSPRTSGRSETQYF
TRBV29-1	.	.	TRBJ1-1	12	TGCAGCGTTGAATTCGGCGGGGGTGAAGCTTTCTTT	CSVEFGGGEAFF
TRBV6-5	.	.	TRBJ1-6	14	TGTGCCAGCCGCCTGGTAGGGGGAAATTCACCCCTCCACTTT	CASRLVGGNSPLHF
TRBV6-5	.	.	TRBJ1-2	13	TGTGCCAGCAGATCCCCCGACGGGTATGGCTACACCTTC	CASRSPDGYGYTF
TRBV27	TRBD1	.	TRBJ1-1	15	TGTGCCAGCATTTGGAGCAGGGGGCTTCGTACTGAAGCTTTCTTT	CASIWSRGLRTEAFF
TRBV5-1	TRBD1	once	TRBJ1-1	16	TGCGCCAGCACCTCAAATGACAGGGGGCTGAACACTGAAGCTTTCTTT	CASTSNDRGLNTEAFF
TRBV27	TRBD1	.	TRBJ1-3	16	TGTGCCAGCACCCTCGACAGGGAGTTCTCTGGAAACACCATATATTTT	CASTLDREFSGNTIYF
TRBV18	.	.	TRBJ1-5	15	TGTGCCAGCTCACCATCAGGGACTGGCAATCAGCCCCAGCATTTT	CASSPSGTGNQPQHF
TRBV13	.	.	TRBJ1-6	15	TGTGCCAGCAGCAAGGGACAAATCGTTAATTCACCCCTCCACTTT	CASSKGQIVNSPLHF
TRBV6-5	.	.	TRBJ2-2	12	TGTGCCAGCAGCTCAGAGGGCGGGGAGCTGTTTTTT	CASSSEGGELFF
TRBV9	.	once	TRBJ2-5	18	TGTGCCAGCAGCTTAGGACCGCTTGGCTTGCGGGAACAAGAGACCCAGTACTTC	CASSLGPLGLREQETQYF
TRBV6-1	TRBD2	.	TRBJ2-7	15	TGTGCCAGCAGTGAAGGCGGGGAGGGTTTCGAGGAGCAGTACTTC	CASSEGGEGFEEQYF
TRBV10-3	TRBD1	.	TRBJ1-2	15	TGTGCCATCAGTGTTTCCGGGACAGTGAGCTATGGCTACACCTTC	CAISVSGTVSYGYTF
TRBV29-1	.	.	TRBJ1-2	15	TGCAGCGTTGACAGGGCCCAACCCGCTAACTATGGCTACACCTTC	CSVDRAQPANYGYTF
TRBV27	.	few	TRBJ1-6	14	TGTGCCAGCAGGCCAGGACAGCCAAATTCACCCCTCCACTTT	CASRPGQPNSPLHF
TRBV6-5	TRBD1	once	TRBJ1-2	14	TGTGCCAGCAGCCAGACAGGGGGCCCAGGAGGCTACACCTTC	CASSQTGGPGGYTF
TRBV13	TRBD1	.	TRBJ2-5	14	TGTGCCAGCAGCTTAGAGACAGGGAAAGAGACCCAGTACTTC	CASSLETGKETQYF
TRBV9	.	.	TRBJ1-5	14	TGTGCCAGCAGCGTAGACGTGGGGGGACAGCCCCAGCATTTT	CASSVDVGGQPQHF
TRBV5-1	.	few	TRBJ2-2	15	TGCGCCAGCAGCTTGAGTCCAGGGAACACCGGGGAGCTGTTTTTT	CASSLSPGNTGELFF